Following are 21 T cell receptor beta chains from one sample sequenced in a study of T-cell memory formation after mild COVID-19. TCRdb used MiXCR to reprocess the 5' RACE reads, holding one entry per CDR3 protein. The sample holds some 200,000 distinct CDR3 sequences, 9.5% seen once. Source material: PBMCs or a T cell subset sorted from them (not recorded which). These receptors were taken from a man aged 18-30 years who had mild COVID-19 (a few samples of this study predate the infection). Cell type and time point are not known.

This clonotype was counted only a few times. In nucleotides, the CDR3 is TGTGCCAGCAGCCAAGAGGGAAGAGGGCGCGCTGGGGCCAACGTCCTGACTTTC. Translation gives CASSQEGRGRAGANVLTF. The rearrangement uses TRBV3-1 and TRBJ2-6, with D maybe TRBD2 (5 bases). CDR1 and CDR2 (germline): LGHDT, YNNKEL (reference sequence). Trimming took off 0 bases at V and 2 bases at J, with 14 bases between the two ends. The CDR3 has 18 residues. Based on the CDR3 plus reference TRBV3-1 and TRBJ2-6, the full variable domain is DTAVSQTPKYLVTQMGNDKSIKCEQNLGHDTMYWYKQDSKKFLKIMFSYNNKELIINETVPNRFSPKSPDKAHLNLHINSLELGDSAVYFCASSQEGRGRAGANVLTFGAGSRLTVL.

The J gene is TRBJ1-2, the V gene TRBV20-1; D remains ambiguous. Germline assignment: CDR1 DFQATT and CDR2 SNEGSKA (reference sequence). V was shortened by 2 bases and J by 6 bases, with 10 bases between the two germline ends. The CDR3 contains 12 residues. The CDR3 bases are TGCAGTGCTAGATGGGAGGTAGATGGCTACACCTTC. Its translation: CSARWEVDGYTF.

This clonotype was detected only a few times. CDR3 loop: CASTPGGVSNQPQHF. In nucleotides, the CDR3 is TGTGCCAGCACCCCTGGGGGAGTGAGCAATCAGCCCCAGCATTTT. This sequence joins TRBV12-3 or TRBV12-4 and TRBJ1-5; perhaps TRBD1 as D (5 bases). The CDR3 sequence is 15 residues long. V lost 7 bases, J lost 1 base, and 14 bases lay in between.

This clonotype was observed many times. The chain uses TRBV11-2 and TRBJ1-1; 8 nucleotides agree with TRBD1. V lost 4 bases and J lost 5; bases outside the gene matches: 3. This CDR3 is built from 13 residues. Germline lookup yields CDR1 SGHAT and CDR2 FQNNGV. For the CDR3, the DNA is TGTGCCAGCAGCTGGACAGGGAGGACTGAAGCTTTCTTT. It encodes CASSWTGRTEAFF. Full variable domain (outside the CDR3, taken from reference TRBV11-2 and TRBJ1-1): EAGVAQSPRYKIIEKRQSVAFWCNPISGHATLYWYQQILGQGPKLLIQFQNNGVVDDSQLPKDRFSAERLKGVDSTLKIQPAKLEDSAVYLCASSWTGRTEAFFGQGTRLTVV.

This clonotype has more than one count but fewer than ten. V gene TRBV20-1 combines with J gene TRBJ2-7; 7 bases map to TRBD2. Germline assignment: CDR1 DFQATT and CDR2 SNEGSKA (reference sequence). CDR3 length: 15 amino acids. Trimming cost V 0 bases and J 0 bases; bases outside gene matches: 5. CDR3 DNA sequence: TGCAGTGCTAGAGAAGCGGGGTCAAGCTCCTACGAGCAGTACGTC. Its protein product is CSAREAGSSSYEQYV.

In its sample, this clonotype was seen a few times. This rearrangement joins TRBV29-1 to TRBJ2-7; D remains unclear. The CDR3 totals 14 residues. Germline CDR1 SQVTM, CDR2 ANQGSEA. The V gene lost 6 bases and the J gene lost 4 bases, with 19 bases spanning the gap. The CDR3 sequence is CSVSFGVLGYEQYF. The CDR3 bases are TGCAGCGTCTCCTTCGGAGTGTTAGGATACGAGCAGTACTTC.

The chain's CDR3 is CASMVGVGGYTF. CDR3 coding DNA: TGTGCCAGCATGGTTGGGGTTGGTGGCTACACCTTC. The rearrangement links TRBV6-6 to TRBJ1-2; D gene uncertain. The CDR3 length is 12 residues. V was pared by 7 bases and J by 7 bases, with 13 bases between. Germline CDR1 reads MNHNY; CDR2 reads SVGAGI (reference sequence).

This clonotype was picked up a small number of times. V usage is TRBV5-1 and J usage is TRBJ2-7, with TRBD1 matching over 7 bases. V gave up 4 bases and J gave up 2 bases; unmatched junction bases: 6. This CDR3 spans 14 amino acids. Germline V CDR1 and CDR2: SGHRS, YFSETQ. CDR3 sequence reads: CASSTAGTAYEQYF. CDR3 in DNA: TGCGCCAGCAGCACCGCCGGGACAGCCTACGAGCAGTACTTC.

This clonotype occurred a few times. V gene TRBV6-6 combines with J gene TRBJ2-1, with D perhaps assigned TRBD1 or TRBD2 (6 bases each). Germline loops: CDR1 MNHNY, CDR2 SVGAGI (reference sequence). Trimming shortened V by 5 bases and J by 5 bases, and 19 bases separated the two germline ends. The CDR3 runs to 16 residues. For the CDR3, the DNA is TGTGCCAGCAGTGACCCACAGGGCGGGGCAAACAATGAGCAGTTCTTC. It is translated as CASSDPQGGANNEQFF.

The rearrangement uses TRBV2 and TRBJ1-3; D perhaps matches TRBD1 (5 bases). CDR3 length equals 14 residues. CDR1 SNHLY and CDR2 FYNNEI come from the germline V gene. The V and J ends lost 8 bases and 0 bases respectively, with 11 bases between them. The CDR3 bases are TGTGCCAGCCTCGACAGCAGCTCTGGAAACACCATATATTTT. As protein: CASLDSSSGNTIYF.

This clonotype has just a few counts. The chain employs TRBV4-2 and TRBJ1-5; D unclear. Germline CDR1 is LGHNA and CDR2 is YNFKEQ. The V and J ends lost 0 bases and 3 bases respectively, with 6 bases between them. The CDR3 sequence is 14 residues long. The CDR3 is CASSQDSTNQPQHF. The CDR3 DNA sequence: TGTGCCAGCAGCCAAGATAGTACCAATCAGCCCCAGCATTTT.

This clonotype has only a few counts. V is TRBV2 and J is TRBJ2-4, with D uncertain. Germline CDR1 and CDR2: SNHLY and FYNNEI. CDR3 length equals 17 residues. V dropped 2 bases and J dropped 0 bases, with 14 bases sitting between them. The CDR3 DNA sequence: TGTGCCAGCAGTGAAACGGCAATTGGGCTAGCCAAAAACATTCAGTACTTC. Translated: CASSETAIGLAKNIQYF. The whole variable domain, remainder taken from reference TRBV2 and TRBJ2-4, is EPEVTQTPSHQVTQMGQEVILRCVPISNHLYFYWYRQILGQKVEFLVSFYNNEISEKSEIFDDQFSVERPDGSNFTLKIRSTKLEDSAMYFCASSETAIGLAKNIQYFGAGTRLSVL.

This clonotype came up many times. The chain carries TRBV7-9 and TRBJ2-3; 12 bases are a match to TRBD2. V shed 5 bases and J 2 bases; nucleotides not matched to a gene: 2. CDR3 size: 15 residues. Germline-derived CDR1 and CDR2 are SEHNR and FQNEAQ (reference sequence). The CDR3 is CASSRLAGATDTQYF. In DNA form, the CDR3 reads TGTGCCAGCAGCAGACTAGCGGGGGCCACAGATACGCAGTATTTT.

This clonotype was recorded a few times. The rearrangement links TRBV5-6 to TRBJ2-1; D is unresolved. CDR3 size: 14 residues. Trimming removed 2 bases from V and 6 bases from J, with 12 bases in between. CDR1 SGHDT and CDR2 YYEEEE come from the germline V gene. The CDR3 DNA sequence: TGTGCCAGCAGCTTTCTGGACGGTACCAATGAGCAGTTCTTC. Amino acids: CASSFLDGTNEQFF. Drawing the rest from reference TRBV5-6 and TRBJ2-1, the complete variable domain is DAGVTQSPTHLIKTRGQQVTLRCSPKSGHDTVSWYQQALGQGPQFIFQYYEEEERQRGNFPDRFSGHQFPNYSSELNVNALLLGDSALYLCASSFLDGTNEQFFGPGTRLTVL.

The chain is built from TRBV5-1 and TRBJ2-1, with TRBD1 matching 10 bases. The length of the CDR3 is 16 residues. V trimming: 0 bases; J trimming: 2 bases; junction bases outside the gene matches: 2. The germline gives CDR1 SGHRS, CDR2 YFSETQ. CDR3 in DNA: TGCGCCAGCAGCTTGGAGGGACAGGGGACCTACAATGAGCAGTTCTTC. Translation gives CASSLEGQGTYNEQFF. Complete variable domain (other parts from reference TRBV5-1 and TRBJ2-1): KAGVTQTPRYLIKTRGQQVTLSCSPISGHRSVSWYQQTPGQGLQFLFEYFSETQRNKGNFPGRFSGRQFSNSRSEMNVSTLELGDSALYLCASSLEGQGTYNEQFFGPGTRLTVL.

V gene TRBV4-3 combines with J gene TRBJ2-7; tentatively, D is TRBD1 (5 bases). This CDR3 is 16 amino acids long. V was shortened by 0 bases and J by 0 bases, with 12 bases between the two germline ends. In germline, CDR1 is LGHNA, CDR2 YSLEER. In DNA form, the CDR3 reads TGCGCCAGCAGCCAAGATCCCAGGGCGAGCTCCTACGAGCAGTACGTC. Protein sequence: CASSQDPRASSYEQYV.

This chain joins TRBV7-2 and TRBJ2-1; 9 bases line up with TRBD1. In germline, CDR1 is SGHTA, CDR2 FQGNSA. This CDR3 is built from 14 residues. V was pared by 5 bases and J by 9 bases, with 8 bases of the junction left unmatched. The CDR3 loop is CASSVGQGRGEQFF. The DNA of the CDR3 is TGTGCCAGCAGCGTCGGACAGGGGCGAGGTGAGCAGTTCTTC. The full variable domain, rest sourced from reference TRBV7-2 and TRBJ2-1, is GAGVSQSPSNKVTEKGKDVELRCDPISGHTALYWYRQSLGQGLEFLIYFQGNSAPDKSGLPSDRFSAERTGGSVSTLTIQRTQQEDSAVYLCASSVGQGRGEQFFGPGTRLTVL.

This clonotype has a handful of counts. The DNA for the CDR3 is TGCGCCAGCAGCTTGGCGGGACTTGGGCAGTTCTTC. Residues: CASSLAGLGQFF. This sequence joins TRBV5-1 and TRBJ2-1; D may be TRBD2 (6 bases). Trimming shortened V by 0 bases and J by 12 bases, and 10 bases separated the two germline ends. The CDR3 length is 12 residues. CDR1 and CDR2 from the germline V gene are SGHRS and YFSETQ.

This clonotype occurred a few times. V gene TRBV6-5 combines with J gene TRBJ2-2; no definite D call. Germline CDR1 and CDR2: MNHEY and SVGAGI. V lost 6 bases and J lost 4, with 9 bases in between. This CDR3 spans 13 amino acids. CDR3 in DNA: TGTGCCAGCAGACCTCGTGTCACCGGGGAGCTGTTTTTT. This gives the protein CASRPRVTGELFF.

This sequence joins TRBV7-2 and TRBJ1-3; D not certain. The V gene's germline CDR1 is SGHTA and CDR2 FQGNSA. The CDR3 totals 16 residues. Trimming took off 0 bases at V and 0 bases at J, with 9 bases between the two ends. CDR3 in amino acids: CASSLAGPNSGNTIYF. CDR3 DNA: TGTGCCAGCAGCTTAGCAGGGCCAAACTCTGGAAACACCATATATTTT.

For the CDR3, the DNA is TGCGCCAGCAGCTTCGGGGAGGGGAGCAATCAGCCCCAGCATTTT. Translated: CASSFGEGSNQPQHF. The chain combines TRBV5-1 with TRBJ1-5; TRBD1 might be the D (5 bases). Germline CDR1 reads SGHRS; CDR2 reads YFSETQ. The CDR3 length is 15 residues. Trimming left V 2 bases short and J 1 base short, with 10 bases between.